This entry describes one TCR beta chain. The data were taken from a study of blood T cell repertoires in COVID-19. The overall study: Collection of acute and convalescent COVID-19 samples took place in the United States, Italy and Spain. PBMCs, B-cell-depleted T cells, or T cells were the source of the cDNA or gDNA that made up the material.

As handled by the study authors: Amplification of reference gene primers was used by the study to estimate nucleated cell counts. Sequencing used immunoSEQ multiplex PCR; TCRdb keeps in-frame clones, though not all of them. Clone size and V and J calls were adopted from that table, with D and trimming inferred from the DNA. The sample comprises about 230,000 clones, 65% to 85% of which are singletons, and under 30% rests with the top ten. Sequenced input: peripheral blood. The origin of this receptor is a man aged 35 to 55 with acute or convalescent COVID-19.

CDR3 sequence reads: CASSAWTSGEQFF. The CDR3 coding sequence is TGTGCCAGCAGCGCCTGGACTAGCGGTGAGCAGTTCTTC. This chain uses TRBV7-3 with TRBJ2-1; 10 bases agree with TRBD2. J was trimmed by 9 bases and V by 5 bases; bases with no gene match: 4. The CDR3 extends over 13 amino acids. Per the germline V gene, CDR1 is SGHTA and CDR2 is FQGTGA.